This TCR beta chain was sequenced for a study of T-cell reconstitution after alpha-beta-depleted transplantation in children. CDR1 MGHRA and CDR2 YSYEKL come from the germline V gene. CDR3 length: 14 amino acids. Trimming removed 1 base at V and 4 bases at J, with 8 bases between. This sample's TCRbeta library carried unique molecular identifier barcodes. A single record per CDR3 protein comes from TCRdb applying MiXCR to the PCR reads. Seen here are 750,000 to 950,000 distinct CDR3 sequences, 16% observed once, and the top ten hold roughly 5%. The input for sequencing was PBMCs, mostly from graft donor cells, taken 360 days after TCRalphabeta/CD19-depleted stem cell transplant. The sequence was collected from a male patient aged 10-17 years who had a stem cell transplant for acute lymphoblastic leukemia, so the T cells may come from the graft donor. The chain employs TRBV4-1 and TRBJ2-1; D gene uncertain. Here the CDR3 DNA reads TGCGCCAGCAGCCAAGTTGACTTATACAATGAGCAGTTCTTC. Protein product: CASSQVDLYNEQFF.